A single sample gave rise to the 28 T cell receptor beta chains below, sequenced in a study of blood T cell repertoires in COVID-19. Some clones are missing from TCRdb's copy, which holds only in-frame ones; the method was immunoSEQ multiplex PCR. The sample yields some 220,000 clones, 70% to 90% seen once. The specimen was peripheral blood. Every receptor here comes from a woman aged 18-30 years who had recovered from COVID-19.

The V call is TRBV10-3, the J call TRBJ2-2; 13 bases fit TRBD2. CDR1 and CDR2 from the germline V gene are ENHRY and SYGVKD. This CDR3 region has 17 residues. V was clipped by 7 bases and J by 5 bases; unmatched bases: 10. DNA for the CDR3: TGTGCCATCAACCCCGGGACTAGCGGGATTAGGACCGGGGAGCTGTTTTTT. Translated: CAINPGTSGIRTGELFF.

The chain is built from TRBV4-1 and TRBJ2-1, with TRBD2 identical over 8 bases. Trimming at V came to 1 base and at J to 10 bases, leaving 9 bases not matched to a gene. Germline loops: CDR1 MGHRA, CDR2 YSYEKL. This CDR3 comprises 15 residues. CDR3 amino acids: CASSQGLGLAWEQFF. The CDR3 nucleotides read TGCGCCAGCAGCCAAGGGTTAGGACTAGCTTGGGAGCAGTTCTTC.

This chain uses TRBV29-1 with TRBJ2-7; 13 bases fit TRBD2. The CDR3 is 13 amino acids. CDR1 and CDR2 (germline): SQVTM, ANQGSEA. V lost 6 bases, J lost 6 bases, and 5 bases stayed unmatched. The CDR3 region has the DNA TGCAGCGTCCCCGGACTAGCGGGAGTCGAGCAGTACTTC. This sequence encodes CSVPGLAGVEQYF.

The chain has TRBV19 and TRBJ1-2; 8 bases align to TRBD1. V trimming: 7 bases; J trimming: 1 base; junction bases outside the gene matches: 5. The CDR3 spans 14 residues. CDR1 LNHDA and CDR2 SQIVND come from the germline V gene (reference sequence). Here the CDR3 reads CASNDRGFNYGYTF. CDR3 sequence (DNA): TGTGCCAGTAATGACAGGGGATTTAACTATGGCTACACCTTC.

The rearrangement links TRBV7-9 to TRBJ2-5, with D possibly being TRBD2 (5 bases). The CDR3 covers 13 residues. Germline V gene lookup returns CDR1 SEHNR and CDR2 FQNEAQ (reference sequence). Trimming cost V 4 bases and J 5 bases, with 11 bases left between them. The chain's CDR3 is CASSSGTRETQYF. The CDR3 DNA sequence: TGTGCCAGCAGCTCGGGAACTCGGGAGACCCAGTACTTC.

The chain carries TRBV19 and TRBJ2-1; D gene unclear. V was pared by 4 bases and J by 4 bases, with 8 bases between. CDR3 size: 13 residues. Germline values: CDR1 LNHDA, CDR2 SQIVND (reference sequence). In nucleotides, the CDR3 is TGTGCCAGTAGTAAGGAGCATTACAATGAGCAGTTCTTC. Translating gives CASSKEHYNEQFF.

The chain's CDR3 is CASSSAGVSYEQYF. The CDR3 DNA is TGTGCCAGCTCATCAGCGGGAGTTTCCTACGAGCAGTACTTC. The chain combines TRBV18 with TRBJ2-7; 8 bases align to TRBD2. Germline V CDR1 and CDR2: KGHSH, LQKENI. This CDR3 is built from 14 residues. Losses at the gene ends were 5 bases for V and 1 base for J; bases not matched to a gene: 4.

The genes are TRBV4-3 and TRBJ1-5, with D uncertain. CDR3 length equals 18 residues. The V and J ends lost 0 bases and 7 bases respectively, with 22 bases between them. Looked up from germline, CDR1 is LGHNA and CDR2 is YSLEER. The CDR3 DNA sequence: TGCGCCAGCAGCCAAGATGTTGGGCAGGATCCTTTCTGGCAGCCCCAGCATTTT. Translation gives CASSQDVGQDPFWQPQHF.

This chain's CDR3 is CASSVAGAGEPDTQYF. The CDR3 DNA is TGTGCCAGCAGCGTAGCGGGAGCGGGAGAGCCAGATACGCAGTATTTT. J is TRBJ2-3 and V is TRBV9; TRBD2 agrees at 8 bases. In germline, CDR1 is SGDLS, CDR2 YYNGEE. Trimming cost V 0 bases and J 4 bases; bases outside gene matches: 7. The CDR3 spans 16 residues. The variable domain in full, with the rest retrieved from reference TRBV9 and TRBJ2-3, is DSGVTQTPKHLITATGQRVTLRCSPRSGDLSVYWYQQSLDQGLQFLIQYYNGEERAKGNILERFSAQQFPDLHSELNLSSLELGDSALYFCASSVAGAGEPDTQYFGPGTRLTVL.

This clone was observed a few times. This sequence joins TRBV5-6 and TRBJ2-5, with TRBD2 matching 7 bases. This CDR3 spans 17 amino acids. Germline V gene data show CDR1 as SGHDT and CDR2 as YYEEEE. With 1 base clipped from V and 0 bases from J, the junction kept 9 bases outside the gene matches. CDR3 DNA sequence: TGTGCCAGCAGCTTGCTCGGGGGGTTGGGGCACCAAGAGACCCAGTACTTC. This encodes CASSLLGGLGHQETQYF.

The chain is built from TRBV5-6 and TRBJ2-4, with D uncertain. The CDR3 loop spans 16 amino acids. V gave up 0 bases and J gave up 0 bases, with 10 bases separating them. Germline V lookup: CDR1 SGHDT, CDR2 YYEEEE. CDR3 nucleotides: TGTGCCAGCAGCTTGGACAGATGGCTAGCCAAAAACATTCAGTACTTC. Translating gives CASSLDRWLAKNIQYF.

The genes are TRBV3-1 (or the pseudogene TRBV3-2) and TRBJ2-5, with 10 bases fitting TRBD2. This CDR3 comprises 16 residues. In germline, CDR1 is LGHDT, CDR2 YNNKEL (reference sequence). V lost 0 bases and J lost 3; bases outside the gene matches: 4. CDR3 in amino acids: CASSQDLLAGEETQYF. The CDR3 DNA follows: TGTGCCAGCAGCCAAGATCTCCTAGCGGGAGAAGAGACCCAGTACTTC.

The chain recombines TRBV2 with TRBJ2-1; 8 positions match TRBD2. The ends lost 9 bases at V and 5 bases at J; junction bases unmatched: 9. This CDR3 has 14 amino acids. The V gene's germline CDR1 is SNHLY and CDR2 FYNNEI. The CDR3 protein is CARGMGGRNNEQFF. The CDR3 DNA reads as TGTGCCAGGGGGATGGGCGGGAGGAACAATGAGCAGTTCTTC.

The genes are TRBV9 and TRBJ1-1; D not certain. The germline V gene has CDR1 SGDLS and CDR2 YYNGEE. Deletions cut 3 bases from V and 0 bases from J, with 15 bases between. The CDR3 has 16 residues. This CDR3 reads CASSAPRSIMNTEAFF. The CDR3, as DNA: TGTGCCAGCAGCGCTCCCCGGAGCATCATGAACACTGAAGCTTTCTTT.

This clone was observed a handful of times. The genes are TRBV5-4 and TRBJ2-7, with D tentatively TRBD1 (5 bases). Trimming pared 0 bases from V and 2 bases from J, leaving 12 bases between. Germline values: CDR1 SGHNT, CDR2 YYREEE (reference sequence). This CDR3 has 15 amino acids. The CDR3 loop reads CASSLEGFQAYEQYF. The CDR3 nucleotides read TGTGCCAGCAGCTTGGAGGGGTTCCAGGCCTACGAGCAGTACTTC.

DNA of the CDR3: TGTGCCAGCAGCTTTGACAGCATGGGAAACACTGAAGCTTTCTTT. Translating it yields CASSFDSMGNTEAFF. This rearrangement joins TRBV7-9 to TRBJ1-1; perhaps TRBD1 as D (5 bases). The germline V and J ends were trimmed by 3 bases and 2 bases, with 13 bases remaining between them. This CDR3 is built from 15 residues. CDR1 SEHNR and CDR2 FQNEAQ come from the germline V gene (reference sequence).

The V gene is TRBV21-1, the J gene TRBJ2-6; TRBD1 is the table's D call, not checked against the DNA. TRBV21-1 is assigned pseudogene status. The CDR3 contains 21 residues. This CDR3 reads CASHPGDRLFLGPLGANVLTF. CDR3 DNA: TGTGCCAGCCATCCCGGGGACAGGTTGTTTTTGGGTCCTCTGGGGGCCAACGTCCTGACTTTC.

The chain is built from TRBV27 and TRBJ1-4, with 12 positions matching TRBD1. The trim removed 6 bases at V and 10 bases at J, leaving 9 bases unmatched. The CDR3 is 15 residues long. Germline CDR1 reads MNHEY; CDR2 reads SMNVEV (reference sequence). The CDR3 region has the DNA TGTGCCAGCAGCCTACTCGGGACAGGGGGCGGAAAACTGTTTTTT. It is translated as CASSLLGTGGGKLFF.

Turning to this clone: Other DNA sequences in the sample encode the same CDR3. This sequence joins TRBV6-5 and TRBJ2-1; D not resolved. Germline V lookup: CDR1 MNHEY, CDR2 SVGAGI. CDR3 length: 12 residues. V was pared by 5 bases and J by 1 base, with 3 bases between. CDR3 region: CASSRSYNEQFF. CDR3 coding DNA: TGTGCCAGCAGTCGGTCCTACAATGAGCAGTTCTTC.

The chain uses TRBV5-1 and TRBJ1-6, with 8 nucleotides matching TRBD1. The V and J ends lost 1 base and 0 bases, in that order; junction bases with no gene match: 9. The CDR3 runs 19 residues. CDR1 and CDR2 (germline): SGHRS, YFSETQ. The DNA for the CDR3 is TGCGCCAGCAGCTTGAGGTTGCAGGGGGCGAGCTCCTATAATTCACCCCTCCACTTT. It specifies CASSLRLQGASSYNSPLHF.

This clone was recorded only once. This chain joins TRBV4-3 and TRBJ2-7, with 7 positions matching TRBD1. There are 14 residues in the CDR3. V lost 2 bases to trimming and J lost 1 base; unmatched junction nucleotides: 2. Germline lookup yields CDR1 LGHNA and CDR2 YSLEER. The CDR3 is CASSQPGQSYEQYF. The CDR3 DNA sequence: TGCGCCAGCAGCCAACCGGGACAGTCCTACGAGCAGTACTTC.

V is TRBV13 and J is TRBJ2-1; D perhaps matches TRBD2 (6 bases). The germline V gene has CDR1 PRHDT and CDR2 FYEKMQ (reference sequence). CDR3 length equals 14 residues. Trimming removed 5 bases at V and 9 bases at J, with 17 bases between. CDR3 residues: CASSLPQGSGEQFF. The CDR3 DNA is TGTGCCAGCAGCCTCCCCCAGGGTAGCGGTGAGCAGTTCTTC.

The CDR3 loop is CASKDTSGSLSYNEQFF. In nucleotides, the CDR3 is TGTGCCAGCAAAGATACTAGCGGGAGCCTCTCCTACAATGAGCAGTTCTTC. The chain is built from TRBV11-2 and TRBJ2-1; 11 bases match TRBD2. The CDR3 is 17 amino acids. With 7 bases clipped from V and 0 bases from J, the junction kept 8 bases outside the gene matches. Germline-derived CDR1 and CDR2 are SGHAT and FQNNGV. Looking up the rest from reference TRBV11-2 and TRBJ2-1 gives the full variable domain: EAGVAQSPRYKIIEKRQSVAFWCNPISGHATLYWYQQILGQGPKLLIQFQNNGVVDDSQLPKDRFSAERLKGVDSTLKIQPAKLEDSAVYLCASKDTSGSLSYNEQFFGPGTRLTVL.

This chain joins TRBV9 and TRBJ1-2; D might be TRBD1 (5 bases). The CDR3 runs to 11 residues. Trimming cost V 4 bases and J 10 bases, with 11 bases left between them. Germline V gene sequence: CDR1 SGDLS, CDR2 YYNGEE. CDR3 nucleotide sequence: TGTGCCAGCAGCCGGGACTTTAACTACACCTTC. It translates to CASSRDFNYTF.

The chain couples TRBV5-1 to TRBJ2-7, with 8 bases identical to TRBD1. Germline assignment: CDR1 SGHRS and CDR2 YFSETQ. V dropped 1 base and J dropped 7; count of bases not matched to a gene: 4. There are 13 residues in the CDR3. CDR3: CASSLLGTGEQYF. The CDR3, as DNA: TGCGCCAGCAGCTTGCTCGGGACAGGAGAGCAGTACTTC.

The sample holds one count of this clone. This chain links TRBV4-2 with TRBJ2-1; TRBD2 matches at 14 bases. The CDR3 totals 17 residues. The trim removed 2 bases at V and 9 bases at J, leaving 9 bases unmatched. The germline V gene has CDR1 LGHNA and CDR2 YNFKEQ. CDR3 sequence: CASSQPPGLAGEGEQFF. The CDR3 region has the DNA TGTGCCAGCAGCCAACCCCCGGGACTAGCGGGAGAGGGTGAGCAGTTCTTC.

This clone was detected a few times. V is TRBV6-1 and J is TRBJ1-1, with D perhaps matching TRBD1 (6 bases). Trimming removed 2 bases at V and 3 bases at J, with 7 bases between. The CDR3 length is 13 residues. Germline values: CDR1 MNHNS, CDR2 SASEGT. CDR3 residues: CASSERTDTEAFF. The CDR3 region has the DNA TGTGCCAGCAGTGAAAGGACAGACACTGAAGCTTTCTTT.

This chain connects TRBV25-1 to TRBJ2-7; 9 nucleotides agree with TRBD1. Germline V gene lookup returns CDR1 MGHDK and CDR2 SYGVNS. Losses at the gene ends were 5 bases for V and 7 bases for J; bases not matched to a gene: 15. The CDR3 is made up of 16 amino acids. The CDR3: CASSLPYRDRVREQYF. The CDR3, as DNA: TGTGCCAGCAGTCTCCCTTACCGGGACAGGGTTCGGGAGCAGTACTTC.